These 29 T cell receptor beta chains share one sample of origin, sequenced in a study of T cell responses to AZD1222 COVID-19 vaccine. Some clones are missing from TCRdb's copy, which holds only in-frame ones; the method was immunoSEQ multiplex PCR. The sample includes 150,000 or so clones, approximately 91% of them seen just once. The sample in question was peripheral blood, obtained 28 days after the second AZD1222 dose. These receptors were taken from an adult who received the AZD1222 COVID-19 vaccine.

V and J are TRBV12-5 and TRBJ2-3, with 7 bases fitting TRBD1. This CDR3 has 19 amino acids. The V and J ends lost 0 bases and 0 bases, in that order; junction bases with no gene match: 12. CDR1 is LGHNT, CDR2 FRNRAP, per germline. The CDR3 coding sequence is TGTGCTAGTGGTTTGGTATCTGGGACAGCGCTTTTTAGCACAGATACGCAGTATTTT. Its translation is CASGLVSGTALFSTDTQYF.

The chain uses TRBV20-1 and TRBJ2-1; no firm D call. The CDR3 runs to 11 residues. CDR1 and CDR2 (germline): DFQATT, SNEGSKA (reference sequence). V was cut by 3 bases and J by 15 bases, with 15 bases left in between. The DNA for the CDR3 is TGCAGTGCTAGCTCGCCTGCAGAAGCGTTCTTC. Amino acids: CSASSPAEAFF.

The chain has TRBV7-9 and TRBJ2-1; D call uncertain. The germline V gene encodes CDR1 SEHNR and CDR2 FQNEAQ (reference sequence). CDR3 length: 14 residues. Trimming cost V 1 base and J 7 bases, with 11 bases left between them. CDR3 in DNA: TGTGCCAGCAGCTTAGTTCTTCTGGGAAATGAGCAGTTCTTC. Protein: CASSLVLLGNEQFF. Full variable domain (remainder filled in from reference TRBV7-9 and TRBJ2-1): DTGVSQNPRHKITKRGQNVTFRCDPISEHNRLYWYRQTLGQGPEFLTYFQNEAQLEKSRLLSDRFSAERPKGSFSTLEIQRTEQGDSAMYLCASSLVLLGNEQFFGPGTRLTVL.

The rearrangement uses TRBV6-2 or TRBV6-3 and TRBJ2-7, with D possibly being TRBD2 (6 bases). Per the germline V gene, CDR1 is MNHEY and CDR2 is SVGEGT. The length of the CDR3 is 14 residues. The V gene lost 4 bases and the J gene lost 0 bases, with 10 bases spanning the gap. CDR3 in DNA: TGTGCCAGCAGTTCGGGGACTCACTCCTACGAGCAGTACTTC. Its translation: CASSSGTHSYEQYF.

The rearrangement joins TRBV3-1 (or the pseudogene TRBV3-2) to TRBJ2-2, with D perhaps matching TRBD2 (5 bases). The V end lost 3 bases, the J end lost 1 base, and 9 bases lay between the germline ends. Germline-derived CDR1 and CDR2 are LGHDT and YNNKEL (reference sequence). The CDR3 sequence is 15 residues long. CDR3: CASSHHSGNTGELFF. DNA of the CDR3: TGTGCCAGCAGCCACCACAGCGGGAACACCGGGGAGCTGTTTTTT.

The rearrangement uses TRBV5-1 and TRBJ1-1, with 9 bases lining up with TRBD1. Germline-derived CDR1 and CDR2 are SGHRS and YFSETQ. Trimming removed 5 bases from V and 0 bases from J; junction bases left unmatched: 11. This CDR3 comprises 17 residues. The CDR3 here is CASRLTGGRRLNTEAFF. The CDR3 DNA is TGCGCCAGCAGGCTGACAGGGGGGAGACGACTGAACACTGAAGCTTTCTTT.

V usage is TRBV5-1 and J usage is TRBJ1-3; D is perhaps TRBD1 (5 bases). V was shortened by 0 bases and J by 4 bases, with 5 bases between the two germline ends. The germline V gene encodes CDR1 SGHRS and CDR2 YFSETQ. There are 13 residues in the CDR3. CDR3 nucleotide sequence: TGCGCCAGCAGCTTGGGACAGGGAAACACCATATATTTT. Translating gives CASSLGQGNTIYF.

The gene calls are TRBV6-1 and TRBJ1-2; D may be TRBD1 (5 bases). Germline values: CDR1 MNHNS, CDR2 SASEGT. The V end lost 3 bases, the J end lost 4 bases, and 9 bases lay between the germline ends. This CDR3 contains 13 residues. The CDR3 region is CASSDGALYGYTF. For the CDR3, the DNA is TGTGCCAGCAGTGACGGGGCCCTCTATGGCTACACCTTC.

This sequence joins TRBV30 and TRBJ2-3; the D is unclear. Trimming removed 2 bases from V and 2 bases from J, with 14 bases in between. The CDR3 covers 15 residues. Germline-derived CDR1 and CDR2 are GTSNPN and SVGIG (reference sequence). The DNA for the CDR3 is TGTGCCTGGAGTAGGGTACCTGAGAACACAGATACGCAGTATTTT. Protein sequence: CAWSRVPENTDTQYF.

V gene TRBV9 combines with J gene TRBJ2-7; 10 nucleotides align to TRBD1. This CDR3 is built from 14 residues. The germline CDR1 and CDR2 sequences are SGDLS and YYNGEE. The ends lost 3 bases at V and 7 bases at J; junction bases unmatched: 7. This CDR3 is CASSATGQGLEQYF. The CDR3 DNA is TGTGCCAGCAGCGCTACGGGACAGGGGTTGGAGCAGTACTTC.

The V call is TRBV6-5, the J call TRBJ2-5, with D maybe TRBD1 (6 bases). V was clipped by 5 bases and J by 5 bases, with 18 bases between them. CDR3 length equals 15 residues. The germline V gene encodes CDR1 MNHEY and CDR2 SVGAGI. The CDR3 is CASSRQVREGETQYF. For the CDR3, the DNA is TGTGCCAGCAGTCGACAGGTCAGGGAAGGGGAGACCCAGTACTTC.

This CDR3 is CASTGTSGVEQYF. The CDR3 DNA reads as TGTGCCAGCACTGGGACTAGCGGGGTCGAGCAGTACTTC. The chain links TRBV2 to TRBJ2-7, with 13 bases that match TRBD2. The length of the CDR3 is 13 residues. CDR1 is SNHLY, CDR2 FYNNEI, per germline. J lost 6 bases, V lost 7 bases, and 3 bases had no gene match. Variable domain in full (rest from reference TRBV2 and TRBJ2-7): EPEVTQTPSHQVTQMGQEVILRCVPISNHLYFYWYRQILGQKVEFLVSFYNNEISEKSEIFDDQFSVERPDGSNFTLKIRSTKLEDSAMYFCASTGTSGVEQYFGPGTRLTVT.

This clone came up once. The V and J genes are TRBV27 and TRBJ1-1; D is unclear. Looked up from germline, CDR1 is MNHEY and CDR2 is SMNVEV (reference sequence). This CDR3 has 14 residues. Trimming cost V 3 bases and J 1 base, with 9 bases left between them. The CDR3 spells CASSLLEENTEAFF. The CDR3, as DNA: TGTGCCAGCAGTTTGCTTGAAGAGAACACTGAAGCTTTCTTT.

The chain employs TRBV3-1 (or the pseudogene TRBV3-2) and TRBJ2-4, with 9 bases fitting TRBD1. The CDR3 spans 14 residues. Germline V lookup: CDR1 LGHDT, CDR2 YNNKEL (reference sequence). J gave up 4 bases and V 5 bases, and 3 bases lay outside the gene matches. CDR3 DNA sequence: TGTGCCAGCAGCAATGGACAGGGGAAAAACATTCAGTACTTC. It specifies CASSNGQGKNIQYF.

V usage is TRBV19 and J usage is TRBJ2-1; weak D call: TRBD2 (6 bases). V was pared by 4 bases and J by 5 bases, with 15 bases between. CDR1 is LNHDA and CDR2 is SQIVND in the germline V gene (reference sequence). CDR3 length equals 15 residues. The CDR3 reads CASSTPGLSHNEQFF. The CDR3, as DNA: TGTGCCAGTAGTACCCCGGGACTCTCTCACAATGAGCAGTTCTTC.

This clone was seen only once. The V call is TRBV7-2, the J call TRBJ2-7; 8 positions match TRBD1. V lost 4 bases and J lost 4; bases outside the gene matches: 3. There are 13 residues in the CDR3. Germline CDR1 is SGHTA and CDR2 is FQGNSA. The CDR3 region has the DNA TGTGCCAGCAGCTGGGACAGGCCGTACGAGCAGTACTTC. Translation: CASSWDRPYEQYF.

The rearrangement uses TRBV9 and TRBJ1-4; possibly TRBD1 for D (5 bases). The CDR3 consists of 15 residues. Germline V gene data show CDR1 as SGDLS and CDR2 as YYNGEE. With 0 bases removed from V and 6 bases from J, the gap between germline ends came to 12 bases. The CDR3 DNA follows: TGTGCCAGCAGCGTAGATGGGACCCGTTATGAAAAACTGTTTTTT. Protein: CASSVDGTRYEKLFF. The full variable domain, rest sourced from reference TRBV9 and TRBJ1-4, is DSGVTQTPKHLITATGQRVTLRCSPRSGDLSVYWYQQSLDQGLQFLIQYYNGEERAKGNILERFSAQQFPDLHSELNLSSLELGDSALYFCASSVDGTRYEKLFFGSGTQLSVL.

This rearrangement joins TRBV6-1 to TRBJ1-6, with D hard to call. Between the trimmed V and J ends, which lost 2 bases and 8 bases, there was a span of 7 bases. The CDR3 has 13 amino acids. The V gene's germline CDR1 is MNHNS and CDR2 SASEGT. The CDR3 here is CASSERADSPLHF. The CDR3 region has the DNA TGTGCCAGCAGTGAAAGGGCGGATTCACCCCTCCACTTT.

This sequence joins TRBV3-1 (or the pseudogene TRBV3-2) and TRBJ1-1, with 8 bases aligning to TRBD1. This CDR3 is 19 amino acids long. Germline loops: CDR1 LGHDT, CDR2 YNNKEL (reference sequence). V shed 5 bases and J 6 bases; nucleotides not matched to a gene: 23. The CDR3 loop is CASSTRGQGVGLPSPEAFF. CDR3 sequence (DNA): TGTGCCAGCAGCACGCGAGGACAGGGAGTCGGACTTCCCTCGCCTGAAGCTTTCTTT.

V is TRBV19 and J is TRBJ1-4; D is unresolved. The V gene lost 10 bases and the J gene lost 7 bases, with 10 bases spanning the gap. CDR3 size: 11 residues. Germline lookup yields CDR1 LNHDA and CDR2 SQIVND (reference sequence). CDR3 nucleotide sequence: TGTGCCATTGGGGAGAGTGAAAAACTGTTTTTT. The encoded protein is CAIGESEKLFF.

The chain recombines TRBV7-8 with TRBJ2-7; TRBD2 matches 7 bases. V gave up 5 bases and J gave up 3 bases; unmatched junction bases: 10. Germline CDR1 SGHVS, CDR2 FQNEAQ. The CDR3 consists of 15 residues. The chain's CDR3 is CASSRGGGGNYEQYF. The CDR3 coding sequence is TGTGCCAGCAGCCGAGGTGGGGGAGGGAACTACGAGCAGTACTTC.

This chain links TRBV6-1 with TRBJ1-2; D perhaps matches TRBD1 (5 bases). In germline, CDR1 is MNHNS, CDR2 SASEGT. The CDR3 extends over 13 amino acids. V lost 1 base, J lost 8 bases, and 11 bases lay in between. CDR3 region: CASSEGTRDGYTF. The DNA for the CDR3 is TGTGCCAGCAGTGAAGGGACCAGGGACGGCTACACCTTC.

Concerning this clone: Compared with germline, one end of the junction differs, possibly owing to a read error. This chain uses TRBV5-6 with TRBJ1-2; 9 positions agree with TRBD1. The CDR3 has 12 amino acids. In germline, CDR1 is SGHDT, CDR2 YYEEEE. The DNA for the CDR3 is TGTGCCAGCAGCTTCACAGGGGGCCGTGCCTACTTC. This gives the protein CASSFTGGRAYF. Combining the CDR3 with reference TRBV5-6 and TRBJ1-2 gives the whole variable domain DAGVTQSPTHLIKTRGQQVTLRCSPKSGHDTVSWYQQALGQGPQFIFQYYEEEERQRGNFPDRFSGHQFPNYSSELNVNALLLGDSALYLCASSFTGGRAYFGSGTRLTVV.

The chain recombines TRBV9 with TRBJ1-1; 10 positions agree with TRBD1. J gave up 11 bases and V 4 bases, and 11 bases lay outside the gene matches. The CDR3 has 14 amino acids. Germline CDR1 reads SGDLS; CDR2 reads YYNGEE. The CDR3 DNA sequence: TGTGCCAGCAGCTCCACCGGGACAGGGGTGGCGGCTTTCTTT. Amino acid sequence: CASSSTGTGVAAFF. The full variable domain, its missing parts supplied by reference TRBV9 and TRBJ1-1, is DSGVTQTPKHLITATGQRVTLRCSPRSGDLSVYWYQQSLDQGLQFLIQYYNGEERAKGNILERFSAQQFPDLHSELNLSSLELGDSALYFCASSSTGTGVAAFFGQGTRLTVV.

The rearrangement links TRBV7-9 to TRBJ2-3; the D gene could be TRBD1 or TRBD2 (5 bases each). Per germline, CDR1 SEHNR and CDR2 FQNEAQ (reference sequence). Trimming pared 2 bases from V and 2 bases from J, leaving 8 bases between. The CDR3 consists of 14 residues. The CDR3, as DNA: TGTGCCAGCAGCTTATCAGGGACCACAGATACGCAGTATTTT. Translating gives CASSLSGTTDTQYF.

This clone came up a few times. CDR3 nucleotides: TGTGCCAGTAGGCCCGGGACTGGCCTAGACGAGCAGTACTTC. It is translated as CASRPGTGLDEQYF. The V call is TRBV19, the J call TRBJ2-7, with TRBD2 as a possible D gene (6 bases). The CDR3 contains 14 residues. Trimming left V 6 bases short and J 5 bases short, with 17 bases between. Germline loops: CDR1 LNHDA, CDR2 SQIVND (reference sequence).

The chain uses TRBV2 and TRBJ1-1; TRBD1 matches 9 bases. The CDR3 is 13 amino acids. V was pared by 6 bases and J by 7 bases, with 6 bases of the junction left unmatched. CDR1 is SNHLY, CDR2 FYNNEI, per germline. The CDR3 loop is CASRRTGGDEAFF. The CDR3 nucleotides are TGTGCCAGCAGGAGAACAGGGGGCGATGAAGCTTTCTTT.

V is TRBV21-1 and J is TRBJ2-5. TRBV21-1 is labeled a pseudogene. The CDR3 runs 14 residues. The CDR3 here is CAPPWQETQETQYF. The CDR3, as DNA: TGTGCCCCCCCGTGGCAGGAGACCCAAGAGACCCAGTACTTC.

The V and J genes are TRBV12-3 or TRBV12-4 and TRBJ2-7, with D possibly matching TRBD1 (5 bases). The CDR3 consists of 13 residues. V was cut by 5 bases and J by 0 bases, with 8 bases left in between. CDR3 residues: CASSPRVSYEQYF. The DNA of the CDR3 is TGTGCCAGCAGTCCCAGGGTCTCCTACGAGCAGTACTTC.